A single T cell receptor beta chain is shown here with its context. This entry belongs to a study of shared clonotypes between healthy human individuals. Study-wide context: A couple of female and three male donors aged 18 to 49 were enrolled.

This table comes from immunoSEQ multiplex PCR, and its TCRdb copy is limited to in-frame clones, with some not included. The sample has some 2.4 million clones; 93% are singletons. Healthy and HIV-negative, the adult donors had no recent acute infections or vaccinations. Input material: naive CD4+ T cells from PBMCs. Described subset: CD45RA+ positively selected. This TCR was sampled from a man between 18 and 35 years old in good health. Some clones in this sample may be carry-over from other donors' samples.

The CDR3 reads CASSLGDRENQPQHF. CDR3 sequence (DNA): TGTGCCAGCAGCTTGGGGGACAGGGAGAATCAGCCCCAGCATTTT. This rearrangement joins TRBV5-8 to TRBJ1-5; TRBD1 agrees at 9 bases. The CDR3 totals 15 residues. Germline V lookup: CDR1 SGHTS, CDR2 YDEGEE. Trimming removed 0 bases from V and 4 bases from J; junction bases left unmatched: 2.